The following is a T cell receptor beta chain sequence with its context. Antigen unknown. Germline loops: CDR1 SNHLY, CDR2 FYNNEI. Trimming stripped 10 bases from V and 3 bases from J, with 6 bases between. There are 11 residues in the CDR3. In the original analysis: A classifier for distant metastasis in papillary thyroid cancer was constructed using CDR3 differences observed across clinicopathological groups. Using MiXCR, TCRdb reanalyzed the PCR reads. The V and J calls were determined by TCRdb, not by the authors. Of roughly 64,000 clones listed, just over 4% are singletons. Thyroid surgery had not been preceded by any treatment in any patient. This sample stems from a study of metastatic and nonmetastatic thyroid tumors. Study overall: A comparison of repertoires was made across blood and tumor or nodule tissue from malignant and benign thyroid patients. Study-level results: Reportedly, malignant thyroid tumors had significantly higher TCR beta diversity than benign nodules, in blood and tumor.

This clonotype was sampled from a female donor with papillary thyroid cancer or a benign thyroid nodule (not recorded which). Some clones in this sample may be carry-over from other donors' samples. The gene calls are TRBV2 and TRBJ2-2; D unclear. The specimen was blood. As DNA, the CDR3 is TGTGCCACCAAGGACACCGGGGAGCTGTTTTTT. Protein sequence: CATKDTGELFF.